This T cell receptor (beta chain) comes out of a study of OX40 agonist ivuxolimab in advanced cancers. Study as a whole: Patients in dose escalation had liver, melanoma, kidney or head and neck cancers. Of the patients, three showed partial responses, one with hepatocellular carcinoma and two with cutaneous melanoma. The study, taken as a whole, reports: The work left the antigen specificity of expanded peripheral T cells undetermined. CD4+ T cells averaged fewer expanded clones than CD8+ T cells.

Data came from immunoSEQ multiplex PCR; TCRdb stores just in-frame clones and leaves some out. Counted here are approximately 64,000 clones, roughly 88% occurring once; the ten biggest clones make up roughly 3%. V gave up 1 base and J gave up 5 bases, with 17 bases separating them. Germline V gene sequence: CDR1 GTSNPN, CDR2 SVGIG (reference sequence). The CDR3 consists of 15 residues. A word on this clone: Its specificity is unknown.

The sample in question was CD4+ or CD8+ T cells sorted from blood, obtained in a trial of the OX40 agonist ivuxolimab. The chain combines TRBV30 with TRBJ2-5; TRBD2 is a possible D gene (5 bases). The source of this sequence is an adult with an advanced solid tumor such as melanoma, head and neck, liver or kidney cancer. For the CDR3, the DNA is TGTGCCTGGAGTGGGAGCGGTAGTCGGGTGGAGACCCAGTACTTC. Translated: CAWSGSGSRVETQYF.